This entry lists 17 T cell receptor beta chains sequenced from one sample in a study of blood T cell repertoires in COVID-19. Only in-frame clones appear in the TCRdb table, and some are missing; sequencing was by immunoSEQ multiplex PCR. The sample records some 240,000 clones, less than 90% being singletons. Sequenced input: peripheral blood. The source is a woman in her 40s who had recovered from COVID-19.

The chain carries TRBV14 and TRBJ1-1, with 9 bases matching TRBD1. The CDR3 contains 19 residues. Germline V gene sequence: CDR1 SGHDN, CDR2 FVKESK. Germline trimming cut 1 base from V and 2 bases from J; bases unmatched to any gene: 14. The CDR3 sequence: CASSQVLPGQGLFNTEAFF. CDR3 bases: TGTGCCAGCAGCCAAGTTTTACCGGGACAGGGCTTATTTAACACTGAAGCTTTCTTT.

The CDR3 DNA is TGTGCCAGCAGCTTGGGAGGACTAGCGGGGGGGCCCTTCGGGGAGCTGTTTTTT. It translates to CASSLGGLAGGPFGELFF. The gene calls are TRBV5-4 and TRBJ2-2; 15 positions match TRBD2. Trimming took 0 bases from V and 7 from J; bases not matched to a gene: 7. Germline V CDR1 and CDR2: SGHNT, YYREEE (reference sequence). The CDR3 length is 18 residues.

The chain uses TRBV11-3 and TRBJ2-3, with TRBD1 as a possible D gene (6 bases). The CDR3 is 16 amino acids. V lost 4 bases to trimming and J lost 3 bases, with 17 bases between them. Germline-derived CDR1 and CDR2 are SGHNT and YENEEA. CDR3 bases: TGTGCCAGCAGCTCCCCGACAGGAAGCGAAACAGATACGCAGTATTTT. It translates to CASSSPTGSETDTQYF.

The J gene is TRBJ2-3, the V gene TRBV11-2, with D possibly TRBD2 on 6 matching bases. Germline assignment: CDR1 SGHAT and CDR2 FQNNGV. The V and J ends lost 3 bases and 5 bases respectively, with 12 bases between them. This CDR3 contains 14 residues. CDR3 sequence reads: CASSFGTHRDTQYF. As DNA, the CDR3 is TGTGCCAGCAGCTTCGGGACTCACAGAGATACGCAGTATTTT. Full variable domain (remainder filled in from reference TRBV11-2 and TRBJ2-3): EAGVAQSPRYKIIEKRQSVAFWCNPISGHATLYWYQQILGQGPKLLIQFQNNGVVDDSQLPKDRFSAERLKGVDSTLKIQPAKLEDSAVYLCASSFGTHRDTQYFGPGTRLTVL.

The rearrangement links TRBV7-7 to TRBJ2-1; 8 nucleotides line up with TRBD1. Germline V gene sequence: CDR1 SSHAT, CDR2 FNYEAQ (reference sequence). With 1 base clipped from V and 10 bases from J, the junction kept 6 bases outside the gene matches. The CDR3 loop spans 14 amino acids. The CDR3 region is CASSLGTGLREQFF. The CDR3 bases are TGTGCCAGCAGCTTAGGGACAGGGTTAAGGGAGCAGTTCTTC. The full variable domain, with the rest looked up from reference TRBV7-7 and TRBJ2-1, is GAGVSQSPRYKVTKRGQDVTLRCDPISSHATLYWYQQALGQGPEFLTYFNYEAQPDKSGLPSDRFSAERPEGSISTLTIQRTEQRDSAMYRCASSLGTGLREQFFGPGTRLTVL.

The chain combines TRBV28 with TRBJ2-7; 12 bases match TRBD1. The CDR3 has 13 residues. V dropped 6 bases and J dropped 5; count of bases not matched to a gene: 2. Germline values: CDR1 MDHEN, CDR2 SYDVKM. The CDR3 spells CASRGDRGHEQYF. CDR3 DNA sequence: TGTGCCAGCAGGGGGGACAGGGGGCACGAGCAGTACTTC.

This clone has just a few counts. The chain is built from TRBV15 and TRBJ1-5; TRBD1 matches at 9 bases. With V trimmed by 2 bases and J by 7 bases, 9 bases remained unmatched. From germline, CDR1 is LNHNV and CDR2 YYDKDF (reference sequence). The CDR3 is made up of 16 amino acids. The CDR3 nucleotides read TGTGCCACCAGCAGAAGGACAGGGGCGGGGGGCCAGCCCCAGCATTTT. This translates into CATSRRTGAGGQPQHF.

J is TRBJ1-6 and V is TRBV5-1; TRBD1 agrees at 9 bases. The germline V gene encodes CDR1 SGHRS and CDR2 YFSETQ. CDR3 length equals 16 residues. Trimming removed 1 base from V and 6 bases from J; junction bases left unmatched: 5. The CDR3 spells CASSLRLGQGNSPLHF. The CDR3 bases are TGCGCCAGCAGCTTGCGGTTGGGACAGGGTAATTCACCCCTCCACTTT.

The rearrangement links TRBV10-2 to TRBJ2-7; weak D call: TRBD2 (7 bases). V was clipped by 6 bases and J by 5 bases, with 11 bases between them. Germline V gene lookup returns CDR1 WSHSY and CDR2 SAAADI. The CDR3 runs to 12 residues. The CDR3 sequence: CASSRGANEQYF. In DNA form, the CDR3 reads TGCGCCAGCAGCCGGGGGGCGAACGAGCAGTACTTC.

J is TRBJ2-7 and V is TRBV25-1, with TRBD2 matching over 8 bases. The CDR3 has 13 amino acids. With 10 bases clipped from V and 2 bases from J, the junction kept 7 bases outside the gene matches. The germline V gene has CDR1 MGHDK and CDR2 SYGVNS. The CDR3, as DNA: TGTGCCACCGAAAAAGCGGGGGCCTACGAGCAGTACTTC. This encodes CATEKAGAYEQYF.

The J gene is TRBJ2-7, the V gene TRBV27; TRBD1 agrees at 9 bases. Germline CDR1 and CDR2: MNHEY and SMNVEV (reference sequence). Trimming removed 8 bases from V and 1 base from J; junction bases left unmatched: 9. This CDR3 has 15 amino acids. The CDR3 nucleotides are TGTGCCAGCGGTCCGGGACAGGGACTTTCCTACGAGCAGTACTTC. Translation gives CASGPGQGLSYEQYF.

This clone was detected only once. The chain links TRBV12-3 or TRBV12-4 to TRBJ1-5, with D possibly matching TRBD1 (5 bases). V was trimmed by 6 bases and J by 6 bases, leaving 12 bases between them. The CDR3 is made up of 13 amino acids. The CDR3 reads CASSPRVRQPQHF. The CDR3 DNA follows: TGTGCCAGCAGCCCCAGGGTGCGTCAGCCCCAGCATTTT.

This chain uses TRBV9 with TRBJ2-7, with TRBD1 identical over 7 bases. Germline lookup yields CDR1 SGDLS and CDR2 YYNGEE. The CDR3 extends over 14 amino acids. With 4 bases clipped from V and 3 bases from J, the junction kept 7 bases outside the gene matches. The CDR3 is CASSPSAGGYEQYF. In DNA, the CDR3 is TGTGCCAGCAGCCCCAGCGCAGGGGGCTACGAGCAGTACTTC.

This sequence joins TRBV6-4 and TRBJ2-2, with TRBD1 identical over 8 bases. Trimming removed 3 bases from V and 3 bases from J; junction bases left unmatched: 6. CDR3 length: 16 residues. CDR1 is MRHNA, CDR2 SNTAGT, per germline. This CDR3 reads CASSDFWTGHTGELFF. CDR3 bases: TGTGCCAGCAGTGATTTCTGGACAGGGCACACCGGGGAGCTGTTTTTT.

The CDR3, as DNA: TGTGCCTGGAGACTGGACAGGGTTGGAAACACCATATATTTT. Translated: CAWRLDRVGNTIYF. The rearrangement links TRBV30 to TRBJ1-3; TRBD1 aligns across 8 bases. V was pared by 3 bases and J by 3 bases, with 4 bases of the junction left unmatched. The CDR3 runs to 14 residues. Germline V CDR1 and CDR2: GTSNPN, SVGIG (reference sequence). Variable domain in full (rest from reference TRBV30 and TRBJ1-3): SQTIHQWPATLVQPVGSPLSLECTVEGTSNPNLYWYRQAAGRGLQLLFYSVGIGQISSEVPQNLSASRPQDRQFILSSKKLLLSDSGFYLCAWRLDRVGNTIYFGEGSWLTVV.

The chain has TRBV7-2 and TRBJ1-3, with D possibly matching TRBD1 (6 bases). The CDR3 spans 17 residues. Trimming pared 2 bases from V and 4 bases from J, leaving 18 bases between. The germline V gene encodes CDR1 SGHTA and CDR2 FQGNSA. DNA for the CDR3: TGTGCCAGCAGCTTATTAGGTCAGGGGTATTCGGGAAACACCATATATTTT. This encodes CASSLLGQGYSGNTIYF. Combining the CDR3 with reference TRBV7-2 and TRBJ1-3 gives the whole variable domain GAGVSQSPSNKVTEKGKDVELRCDPISGHTALYWYRQSLGQGLEFLIYFQGNSAPDKSGLPSDRFSAERTGGSVSTLTIQRTQQEDSAVYLCASSLLGQGYSGNTIYFGEGSWLTVV.

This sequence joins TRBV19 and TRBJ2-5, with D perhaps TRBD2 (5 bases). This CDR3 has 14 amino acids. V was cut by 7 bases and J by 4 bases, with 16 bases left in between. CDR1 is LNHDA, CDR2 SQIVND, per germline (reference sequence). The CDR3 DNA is TGTGCCAGTAATTCACCGGGCCGGGGAGAGACCCAGTACTTC. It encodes CASNSPGRGETQYF.